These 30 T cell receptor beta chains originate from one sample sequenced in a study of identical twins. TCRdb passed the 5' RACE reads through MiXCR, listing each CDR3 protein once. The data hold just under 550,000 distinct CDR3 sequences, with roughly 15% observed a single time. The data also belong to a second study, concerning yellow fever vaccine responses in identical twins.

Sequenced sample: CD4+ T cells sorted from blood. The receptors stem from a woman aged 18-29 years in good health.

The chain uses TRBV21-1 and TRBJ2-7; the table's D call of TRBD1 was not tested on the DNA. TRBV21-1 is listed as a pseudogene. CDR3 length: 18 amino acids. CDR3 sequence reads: CASFLILPDGTGTYEQYF. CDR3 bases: TGTGCCAGCTTTCTAATTCTACCCGACGGGACAGGGACCTACGAGCAGTACTTC.

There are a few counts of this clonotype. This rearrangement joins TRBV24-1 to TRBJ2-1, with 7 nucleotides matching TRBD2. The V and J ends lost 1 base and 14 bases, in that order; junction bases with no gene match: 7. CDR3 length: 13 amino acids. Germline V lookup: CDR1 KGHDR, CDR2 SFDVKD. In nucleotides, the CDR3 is TGTGCCACCAGTGATTTCGGAGGGAGCGGGAAGTTCTTC. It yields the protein CATSDFGGSGKFF.

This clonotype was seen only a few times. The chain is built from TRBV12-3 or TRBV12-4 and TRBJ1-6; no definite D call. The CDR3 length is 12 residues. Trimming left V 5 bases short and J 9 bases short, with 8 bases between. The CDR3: CASSNELSPLHF. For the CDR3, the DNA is TGTGCCAGCAGTAACGAGCTTTCACCCCTCCACTTT.

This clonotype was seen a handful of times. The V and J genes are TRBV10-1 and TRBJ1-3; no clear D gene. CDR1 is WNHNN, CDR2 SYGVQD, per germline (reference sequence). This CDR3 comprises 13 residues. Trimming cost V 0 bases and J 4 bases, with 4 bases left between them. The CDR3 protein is CASSESQGNTIYF. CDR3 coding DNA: TGCGCCAGCAGTGAGTCTCAAGGAAACACCATATATTTT.

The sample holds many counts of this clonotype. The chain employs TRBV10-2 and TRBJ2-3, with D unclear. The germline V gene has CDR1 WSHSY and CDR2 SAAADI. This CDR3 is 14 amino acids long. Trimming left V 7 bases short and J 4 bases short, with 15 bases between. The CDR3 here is CASKGGLVPDTQYF. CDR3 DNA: TGCGCCAGCAAGGGTGGTCTGGTCCCAGATACGCAGTATTTT.

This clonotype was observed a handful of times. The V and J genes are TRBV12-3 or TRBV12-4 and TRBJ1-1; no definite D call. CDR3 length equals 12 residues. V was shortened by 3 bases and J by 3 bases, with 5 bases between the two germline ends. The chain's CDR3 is CASSFRDTEAFF. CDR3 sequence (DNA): TGTGCCAGCAGTTTTCGGGACACTGAAGCTTTCTTT.

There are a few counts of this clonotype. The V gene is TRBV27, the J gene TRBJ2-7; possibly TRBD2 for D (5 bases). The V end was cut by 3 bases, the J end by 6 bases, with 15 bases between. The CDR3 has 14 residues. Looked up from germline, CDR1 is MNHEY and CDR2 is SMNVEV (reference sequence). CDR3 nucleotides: TGTGCCAGCAGTTTGTCCGGACTTTGGTCCGAGCAGTACTTC. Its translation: CASSLSGLWSEQYF.

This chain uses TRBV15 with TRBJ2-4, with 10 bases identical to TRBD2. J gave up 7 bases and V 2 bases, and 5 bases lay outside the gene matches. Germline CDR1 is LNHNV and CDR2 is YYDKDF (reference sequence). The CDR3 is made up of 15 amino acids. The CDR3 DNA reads TGTGCCACCAGCAGACGAGGGACTAGCGAGAACATTCAGTACTTC. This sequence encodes CATSRRGTSENIQYF. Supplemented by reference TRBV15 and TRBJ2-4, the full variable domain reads DAMVIQNPRYQVTQFGKPVTLSCSQTLNHNVMYWYQQKSSQAPKLLFHYYDKDFNNEADTPDNFQSRRPNTSFCFLDIRSPGLGDTAMYLCATSRRGTSENIQYFGAGTRLSVL.

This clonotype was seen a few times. DNA for the CDR3: TGTGCCAGCAGCTCCGGGACTTGGCACTCCTACGAGCAGTACTTC. As protein: CASSSGTWHSYEQYF. V is TRBV11-3 and J is TRBJ2-7; TRBD2 might be the D (6 bases). This CDR3 comprises 15 residues. The V gene's germline CDR1 is SGHNT and CDR2 YENEEA. The ends were cut back, 4 bases at V and 0 bases at J, with 13 bases in the middle.

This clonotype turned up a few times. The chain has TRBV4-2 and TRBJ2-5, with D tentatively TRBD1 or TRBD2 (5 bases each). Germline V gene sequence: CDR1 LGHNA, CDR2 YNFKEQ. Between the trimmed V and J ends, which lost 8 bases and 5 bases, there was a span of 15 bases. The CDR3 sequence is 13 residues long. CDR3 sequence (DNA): TGTGCCAGCGTCCGAGGGGATCCGGAGACCCAGTACTTC. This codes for CASVRGDPETQYF.

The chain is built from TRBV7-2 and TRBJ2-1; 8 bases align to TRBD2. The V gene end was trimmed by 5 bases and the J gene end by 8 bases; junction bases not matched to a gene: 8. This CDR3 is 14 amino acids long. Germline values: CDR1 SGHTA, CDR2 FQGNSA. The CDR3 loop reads CASSPLAGLYEQFF. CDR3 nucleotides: TGTGCCAGCAGCCCCTTAGCGGGATTGTATGAGCAGTTCTTC.

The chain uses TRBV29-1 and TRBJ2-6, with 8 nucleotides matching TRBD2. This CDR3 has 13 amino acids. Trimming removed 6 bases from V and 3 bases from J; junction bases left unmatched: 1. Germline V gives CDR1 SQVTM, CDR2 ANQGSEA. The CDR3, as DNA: TGCAGCGTGGGACTAGTTGGGGCCAACGTCCTGACTTTC. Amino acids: CSVGLVGANVLTF.

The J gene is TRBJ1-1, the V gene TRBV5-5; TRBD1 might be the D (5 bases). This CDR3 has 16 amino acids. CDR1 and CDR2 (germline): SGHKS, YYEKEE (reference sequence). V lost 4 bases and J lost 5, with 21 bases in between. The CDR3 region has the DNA TGTGCCAGCAGCCCCCCCCGCGCAGGGAGTATTACTGAAGCTTTCTTT. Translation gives CASSPPRAGSITEAFF.

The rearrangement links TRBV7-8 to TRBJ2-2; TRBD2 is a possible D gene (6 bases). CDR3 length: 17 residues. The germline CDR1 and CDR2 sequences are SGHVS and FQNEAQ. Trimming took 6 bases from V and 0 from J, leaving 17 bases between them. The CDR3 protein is CASRLGGSFANTGELFF. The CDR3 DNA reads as TGTGCCAGCAGGCTTGGGGGGTCCTTCGCGAACACCGGGGAGCTGTTTTTT.

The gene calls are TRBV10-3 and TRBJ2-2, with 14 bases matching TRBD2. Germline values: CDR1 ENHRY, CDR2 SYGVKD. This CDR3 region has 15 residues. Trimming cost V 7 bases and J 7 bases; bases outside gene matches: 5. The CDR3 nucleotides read TGTGCCATCACCCGGACTAGCGGGGGGAACGGGGAGCTGTTTTTT. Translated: CAITRTSGGNGELFF.

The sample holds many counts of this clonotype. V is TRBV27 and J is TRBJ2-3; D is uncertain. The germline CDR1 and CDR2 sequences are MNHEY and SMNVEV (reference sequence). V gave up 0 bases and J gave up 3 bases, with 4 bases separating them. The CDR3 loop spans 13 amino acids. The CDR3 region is CASSLSTTDTQYF. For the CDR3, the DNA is TGTGCCAGCAGTTTATCGACTACAGATACGCAGTATTTT.

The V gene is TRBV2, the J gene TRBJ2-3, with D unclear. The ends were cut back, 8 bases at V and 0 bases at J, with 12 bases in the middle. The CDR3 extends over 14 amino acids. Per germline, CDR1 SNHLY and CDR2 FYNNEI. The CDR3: CASRLVDSTDTQYF. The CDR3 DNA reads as TGTGCCAGCCGGTTGGTGGATAGCACAGATACGCAGTATTTT.

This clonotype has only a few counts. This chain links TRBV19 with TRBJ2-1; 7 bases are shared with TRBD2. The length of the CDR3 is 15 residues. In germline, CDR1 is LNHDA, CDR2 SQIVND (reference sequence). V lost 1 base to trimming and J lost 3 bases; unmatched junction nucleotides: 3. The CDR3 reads CASSIGGGSYNEQFF. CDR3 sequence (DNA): TGTGCCAGTAGTATAGGTGGCGGGAGCTACAATGAGCAGTTCTTC.

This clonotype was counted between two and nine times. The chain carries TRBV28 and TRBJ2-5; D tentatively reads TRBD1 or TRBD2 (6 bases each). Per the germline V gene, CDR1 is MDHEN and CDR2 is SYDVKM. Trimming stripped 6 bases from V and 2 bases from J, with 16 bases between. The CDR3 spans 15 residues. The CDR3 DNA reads TGTGCCAGCAGACCCTGGGGGGCCATACAAGAGACCCAGTACTTC. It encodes CASRPWGAIQETQYF.

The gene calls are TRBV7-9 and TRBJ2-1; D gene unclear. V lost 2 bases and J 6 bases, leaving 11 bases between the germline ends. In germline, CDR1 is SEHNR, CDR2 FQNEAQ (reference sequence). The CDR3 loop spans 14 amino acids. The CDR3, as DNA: TGTGCCAGCAGCTTATGGGCGACCTTCAATGAGCAGTTCTTC. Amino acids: CASSLWATFNEQFF.

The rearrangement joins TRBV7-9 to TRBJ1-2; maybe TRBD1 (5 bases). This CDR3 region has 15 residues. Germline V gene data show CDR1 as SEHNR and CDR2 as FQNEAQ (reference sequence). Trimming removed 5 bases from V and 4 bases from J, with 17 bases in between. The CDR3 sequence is CASSQGTTALYGYTF. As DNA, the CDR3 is TGTGCCAGCAGCCAAGGGACGACAGCCCTCTATGGCTACACCTTC.

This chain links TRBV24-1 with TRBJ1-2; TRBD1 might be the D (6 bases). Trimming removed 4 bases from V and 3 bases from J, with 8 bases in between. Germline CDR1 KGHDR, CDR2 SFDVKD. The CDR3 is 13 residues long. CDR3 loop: CATSDPGDYGYTF. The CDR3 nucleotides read TGTGCCACCAGTGACCCAGGGGACTATGGCTACACCTTC.

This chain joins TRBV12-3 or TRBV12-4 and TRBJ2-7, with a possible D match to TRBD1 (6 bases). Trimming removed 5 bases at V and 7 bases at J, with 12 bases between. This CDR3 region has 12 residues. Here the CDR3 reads CASSLRGREQYV. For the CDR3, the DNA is TGTGCCAGCAGTCTCAGGGGCCGGGAGCAGTACGTC.

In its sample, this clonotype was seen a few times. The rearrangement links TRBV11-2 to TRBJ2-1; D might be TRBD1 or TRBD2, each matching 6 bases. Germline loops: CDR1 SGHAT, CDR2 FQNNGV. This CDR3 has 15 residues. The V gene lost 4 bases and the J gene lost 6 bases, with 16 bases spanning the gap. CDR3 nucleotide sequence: TGTGCCAGCAGCTCGGAGGGGGAGCGAGGCAATGAGCAGTTCTTC. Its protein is CASSSEGERGNEQFF.

CDR3 sequence (DNA): TGCGCCAGCAGCTTGACGCATAGTGCCGGGGAGACCCAGTACTTC. Translating it yields CASSLTHSAGETQYF. This rearrangement joins TRBV5-1 to TRBJ2-5; D is ambiguous. The CDR3 runs to 15 residues. The V and J ends lost 1 base and 5 bases respectively, with 15 bases between them. From germline, CDR1 is SGHRS and CDR2 YFSETQ.

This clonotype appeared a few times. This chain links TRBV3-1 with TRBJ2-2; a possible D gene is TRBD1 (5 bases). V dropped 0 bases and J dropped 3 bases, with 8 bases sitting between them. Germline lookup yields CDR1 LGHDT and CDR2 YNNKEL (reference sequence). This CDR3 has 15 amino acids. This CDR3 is CASSQEGRDTGELFF. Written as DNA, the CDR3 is TGTGCCAGCAGCCAAGAAGGCAGGGACACCGGGGAGCTGTTTTTT.

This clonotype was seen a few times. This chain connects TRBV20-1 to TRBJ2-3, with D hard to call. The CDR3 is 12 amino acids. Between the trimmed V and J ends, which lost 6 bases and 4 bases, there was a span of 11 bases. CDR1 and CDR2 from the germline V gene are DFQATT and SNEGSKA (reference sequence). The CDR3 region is CSATGLSDTQYF. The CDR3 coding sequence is TGCAGTGCCACCGGCTTATCAGATACGCAGTATTTT.

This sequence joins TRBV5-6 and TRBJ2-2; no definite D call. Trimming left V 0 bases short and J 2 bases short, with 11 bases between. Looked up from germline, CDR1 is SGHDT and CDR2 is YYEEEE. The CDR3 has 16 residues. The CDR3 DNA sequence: TGTGCCAGCAGCTTGGGGCCACGAGACAACACCGGGGAGCTGTTTTTT. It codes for CASSLGPRDNTGELFF.

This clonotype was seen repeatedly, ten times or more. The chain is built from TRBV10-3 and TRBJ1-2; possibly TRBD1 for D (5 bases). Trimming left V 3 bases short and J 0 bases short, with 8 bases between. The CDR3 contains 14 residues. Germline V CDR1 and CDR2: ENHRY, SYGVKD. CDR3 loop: CAISDTGPNYGYTF. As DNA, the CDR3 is TGTGCCATCAGTGATACGGGGCCTAACTATGGCTACACCTTC.

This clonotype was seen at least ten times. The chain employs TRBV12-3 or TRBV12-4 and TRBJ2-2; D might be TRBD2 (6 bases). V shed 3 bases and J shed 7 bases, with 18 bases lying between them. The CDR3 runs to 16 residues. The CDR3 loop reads CASSFVAGYTGGELFF. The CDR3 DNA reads TGTGCCAGCAGTTTTGTTGCGGGATATACAGGCGGGGAGCTGTTTTTT.